This TCR beta chain originates from a study of T cell repertoires in cytomegalovirus infection. Study-level background: It was the public TCR beta signatures that indicated both CMV infection and matching HLA type.

Germline CDR1 is MDHEN and CDR2 is SYDVKM. V lost 6 bases, J lost 2 bases, and 8 bases lay in between. The CDR3 spans 12 residues. TCRdb ran MiXCR on the reads and lists one entry per CDR3 protein. This sample has approximately 250,000 distinct CDR3 sequences, with roughly 6.5% found just once. This clonotype was observed many times. No antigen is known for it. Study observations and caveats: The ex vivo response was dominated by HLA-C-restricted CMV-specific TCR beta clonotypes. Cumulative public TCR beta family frequency identified CMV carriers with the relevant HLA.

The sample comprised PBMCs. This receptor was taken from a human donor in good health (CMV status not recorded). Some clones in this sample may be carry-over from other donors' samples. This chain connects TRBV28 to TRBJ2-7; D gene uncertain. The CDR3 protein is CASSLPAYEQYF. CDR3 bases: TGTGCCAGCAGCCTCCCCGCCTACGAGCAGTACTTC.